This passage covers 6 T cell receptor beta chains from one sample sequenced in a study of blood T cell repertoires in COVID-19. Produced via immunoSEQ multiplex PCR; TCRdb's table is partial and in-frame only. The profile shows about 150,000 clones, around 86% of them singletons. Sequencing input: peripheral blood. The receptors derive from a woman aged 60-75 years with active or convalescent COVID-19.

V usage is TRBV5-6 and J usage is TRBJ1-6; D unclear. The length of the CDR3 is 14 residues. Trimming removed 2 bases at V and 9 bases at J, with 12 bases between. The germline CDR1 and CDR2 sequences are SGHDT and YYEEEE. DNA for the CDR3: TGTGCCAGCAGCTTCCAGAGCGACGGTTCACCCCTCCACTTT. It specifies CASSFQSDGSPLHF.

The chain has TRBV7-2 and TRBJ2-7, with TRBD1 as a possible D gene (6 bases). The V end lost 5 bases, the J end lost 0 bases, and 14 bases lay between the germline ends. Germline lookup yields CDR1 SGHTA and CDR2 FQGNSA. This CDR3 contains 15 residues. Written as DNA, the CDR3 is TGTGCCAGCAGCCCCCTTCCGGACAGCTCCTACGAGCAGTACTTC. It encodes CASSPLPDSSYEQYF. Filled out from reference TRBV7-2 and TRBJ2-7, the complete variable domain reads GAGVSQSPSNKVTEKGKDVELRCDPISGHTALYWYRQSLGQGLEFLIYFQGNSAPDKSGLPSDRFSAERTGGSVSTLTIQRTQQEDSAVYLCASSPLPDSSYEQYFGPGTRLTVT.

The chain carries TRBV14 and TRBJ1-6, with D unclear. CDR3 length equals 17 residues. The V end was cut by 5 bases, the J end by 10 bases, with 24 bases between. Germline CDR1 reads SGHDN; CDR2 reads FVKESK. The CDR3 here is CASSFLAGKPFGSPLHF. The CDR3 DNA reads TGTGCCAGCAGCTTCTTGGCCGGGAAGCCTTTTGGCTCACCCCTCCACTTT.

V gene TRBV5-1 combines with J gene TRBJ2-5; the D gene is possibly TRBD2 (5 bases). CDR1 is SGHRS, CDR2 YFSETQ, per germline. The CDR3 is made up of 14 amino acids. V gave up 6 bases and J gave up 5 bases, with 17 bases separating them. CDR3 nucleotides: TGCGCCAGCAATAGAGGGAACAAAGGGGAGACCCAGTACTTC. Translation: CASNRGNKGETQYF.

The genes are TRBV7-2 and TRBJ2-3; 11 bases align to TRBD1. V dropped 5 bases and J dropped 5; count of bases not matched to a gene: 6. Germline values: CDR1 SGHTA, CDR2 FQGNSA. The CDR3 runs to 15 residues. The CDR3 sequence is CASSPDRGQVDTQYF. CDR3 in DNA: TGTGCCAGCAGCCCGGACAGGGGGCAGGTAGATACGCAGTATTTT.

V and J are TRBV5-4 and TRBJ2-5; possibly TRBD2 for D (5 bases). The CDR3 covers 13 residues. CDR1 and CDR2 (germline): SGHNT, YYREEE (reference sequence). V lost 1 base and J 2 bases, leaving 6 bases between the germline ends. The DNA for the CDR3 is TGTGCCAGCAGCTTGTCGGGGCAAGAGACCCAGTACTTC. Translating it yields CASSLSGQETQYF.